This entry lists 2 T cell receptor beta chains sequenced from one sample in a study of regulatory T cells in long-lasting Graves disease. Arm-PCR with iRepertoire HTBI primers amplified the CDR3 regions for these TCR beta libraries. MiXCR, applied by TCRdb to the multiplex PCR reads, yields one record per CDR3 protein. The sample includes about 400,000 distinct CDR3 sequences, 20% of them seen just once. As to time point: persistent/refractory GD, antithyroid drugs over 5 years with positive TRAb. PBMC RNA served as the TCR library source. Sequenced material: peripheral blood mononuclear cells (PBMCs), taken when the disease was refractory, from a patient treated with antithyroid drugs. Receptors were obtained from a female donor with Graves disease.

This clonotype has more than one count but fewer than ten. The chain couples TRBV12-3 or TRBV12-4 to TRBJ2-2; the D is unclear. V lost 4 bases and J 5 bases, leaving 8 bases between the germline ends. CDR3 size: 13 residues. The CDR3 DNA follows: TGTGCCAGCAGTTCTGGGTTTACCGGGGAGCTGTTTTTT. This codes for CASSSGFTGELFF.

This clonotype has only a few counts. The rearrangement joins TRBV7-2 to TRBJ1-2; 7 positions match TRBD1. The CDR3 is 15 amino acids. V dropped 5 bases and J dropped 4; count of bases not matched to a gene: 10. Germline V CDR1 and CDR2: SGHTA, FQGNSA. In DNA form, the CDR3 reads TGTGCCAGCAGCGAGCAGGGACAGACCTTCTATGGCTACACCTTC. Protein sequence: CASSEQGQTFYGYTF.